This T cell receptor beta chain appears in the sequencing data of a study of cytomegalovirus exposure and HLA in healthy donors. The germline V and J ends were trimmed by 4 bases and 4 bases, with 12 bases remaining between them. Germline assignment: CDR1 SGHDT and CDR2 YYEEEE. The CDR3 runs to 14 residues. PCR involved 60 Vbeta and 13 Jbeta primers. TCRdb keeps only in-frame clones here, not all; method: immunoSEQ multiplex PCR. The sample has about 150,000 clones; roughly 85% are singletons. The chain carries TRBV5-6 and TRBJ1-3; D is possibly TRBD1 (5 bases). The TCR originated in a young woman in good health and CMV-seronegative. Source material: PBMCs. CDR3 loop: CASSAQGYGNTIYF. Written as DNA, the CDR3 is TGTGCCAGCAGCGCCCAGGGTTACGGAAACACCATATATTTT.